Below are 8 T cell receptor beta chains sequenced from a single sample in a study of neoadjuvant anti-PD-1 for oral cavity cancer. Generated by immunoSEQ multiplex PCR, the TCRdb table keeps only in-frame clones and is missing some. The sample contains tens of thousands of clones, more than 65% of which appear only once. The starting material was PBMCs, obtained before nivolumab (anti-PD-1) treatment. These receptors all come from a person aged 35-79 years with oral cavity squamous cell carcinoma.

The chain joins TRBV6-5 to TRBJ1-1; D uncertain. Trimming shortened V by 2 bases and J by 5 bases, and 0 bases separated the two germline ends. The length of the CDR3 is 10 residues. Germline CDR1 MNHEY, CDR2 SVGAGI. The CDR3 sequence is CASSYTEAFF. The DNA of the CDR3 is TGTGCCAGCAGTTACACTGAAGCTTTCTTT.

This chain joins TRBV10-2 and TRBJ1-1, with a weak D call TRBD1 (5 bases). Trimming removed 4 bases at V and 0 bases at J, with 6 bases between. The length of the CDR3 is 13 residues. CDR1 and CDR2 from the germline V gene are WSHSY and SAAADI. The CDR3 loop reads CASSGDLNTEAFF. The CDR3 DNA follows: TGCGCCAGCAGTGGGGACCTGAACACTGAAGCTTTCTTT.

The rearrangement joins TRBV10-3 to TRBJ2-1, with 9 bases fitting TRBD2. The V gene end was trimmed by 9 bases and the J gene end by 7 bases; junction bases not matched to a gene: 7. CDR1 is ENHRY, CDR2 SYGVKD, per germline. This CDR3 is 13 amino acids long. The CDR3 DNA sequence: TGTGCCATTCGGCGGGAGGGGATGAATGAGCAGTTCTTC. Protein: CAIRREGMNEQFF.

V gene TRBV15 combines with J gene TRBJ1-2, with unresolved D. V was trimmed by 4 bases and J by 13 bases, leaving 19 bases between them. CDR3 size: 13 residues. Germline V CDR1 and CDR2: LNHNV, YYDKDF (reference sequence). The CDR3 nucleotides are TGTGCCACCAGCAACCCAAGAGGGTTAAAGGGCACCTTC. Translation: CATSNPRGLKGTF.

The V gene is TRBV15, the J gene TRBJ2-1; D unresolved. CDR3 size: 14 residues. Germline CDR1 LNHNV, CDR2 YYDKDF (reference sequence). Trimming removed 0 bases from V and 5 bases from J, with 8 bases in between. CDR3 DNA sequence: TGTGCCACCAGCAGAGATCTCACCCACAATGAGCAGTTCTTC. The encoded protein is CATSRDLTHNEQFF.

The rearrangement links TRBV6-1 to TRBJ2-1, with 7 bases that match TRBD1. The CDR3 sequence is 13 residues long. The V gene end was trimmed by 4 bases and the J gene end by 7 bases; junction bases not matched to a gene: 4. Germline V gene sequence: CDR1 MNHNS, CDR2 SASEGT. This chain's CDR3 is CASSGQGRNEQFF. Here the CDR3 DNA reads TGTGCCAGCAGTGGACAGGGTAGGAATGAGCAGTTCTTC.

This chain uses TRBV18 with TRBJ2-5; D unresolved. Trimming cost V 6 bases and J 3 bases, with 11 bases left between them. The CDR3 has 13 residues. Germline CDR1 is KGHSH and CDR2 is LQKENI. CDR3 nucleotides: TGTGCCAGCTCTACCCCGCTCGAAGAGACCCAGTACTTC. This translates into CASSTPLEETQYF.

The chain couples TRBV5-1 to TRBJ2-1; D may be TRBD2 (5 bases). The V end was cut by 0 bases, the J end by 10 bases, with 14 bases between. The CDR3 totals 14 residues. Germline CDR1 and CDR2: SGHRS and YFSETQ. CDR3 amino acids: CASSLEASPGEQFF. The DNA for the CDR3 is TGCGCCAGCAGCTTGGAAGCTAGCCCCGGGGAGCAGTTCTTC.